This is a list of T cell receptor beta chains from one sample in a study of blood T cell repertoires in COVID-19. Produced via immunoSEQ multiplex PCR; TCRdb's table is partial and in-frame only. Among approximately 150,000 clones, more than 65% were seen once, and the ten largest hold over 12%. The sequencing input was PBMCs or T cells enriched from blood (not recorded which). Receptors originate from a man in his forties or fifties who had recovered from COVID-19. Both conserved end residues are part of each CDR3. A D gene is named only where the DNA matches it firmly. Only some rows state a clone size, as once, few, many or a class for expanded clones.

size	J	D	V	DNA	CDR3
-	TRBJ2-7	TRBD1	TRBV5-1	TGCGCCAGCAGCTTGACTGGACAGGGGGCCAACTACGAGCAGTACTTC	CASSLTGQGANYEQYF
-	TRBJ1-5	TRBD1	TRBV5-6	TGTGCCAGCAGCCAACAGGGGTCGCGGCAGCCCCAGCATTTT	CASSQQGSRQPQHF
-	TRBJ1-5	TRBD1	TRBV15	TGTGCCACCAGCAGAGGGACAGGGGGCAATCAGCCCCAGCATTTT	CATSRGTGGNQPQHF
-	TRBJ1-3	-	TRBV5-1	TGCGCCAGCCGCCGGACAGACCACTCTGGAAACACCATATATTTT	CASRRTDHSGNTIYF
-	TRBJ2-5	-	TRBV4-1	TGCGCCAGCAGCCTTACGGGGAGCTCTGATACGGAGACCCAGTACTTC	CASSLTGSSDTETQYF
many	TRBJ2-3	TRBD1	TRBV5-1	TGCGCCAGCAGAAGAGACAGGGGAAGCACAGATACGCAGTATTTT	CASRRDRGSTDTQYF
-	TRBJ1-4	-	TRBV10-3	TGTGCCATCAGGGGGGGTAACGATGAAAAACTGTTTTTT	CAIRGGNDEKLFF
-	TRBJ2-7	-	TRBV28	TGTGCCAGCCAGGCAGGGTCTAACGAGCAGTACTTC	CASQAGSNEQYF
-	TRBJ1-5	-	TRBV27	TGTGCCAGCAGTTTGTGGGGGGTGAGCAATCAGCCCCAGCATTTT	CASSLWGVSNQPQHF
-	TRBJ2-4	-	TRBV19	TGTGCCAGTACGACCCTTTTCCGGGGAGGGGGGGACATTCAGTACTTC	CASTTLFRGGGDIQYF
-	TRBJ2-1	TRBD1	TRBV19	TGTGCCAGTAGTACGGACAGGGGGCGGAGGGAGCAGTTCTTC	CASSTDRGRREQFF
-	TRBJ1-2	-	TRBV19	TGTGCCAGTAGGTCCCAACGGAGCGGAGACTATGGCTACACCTTC	CASRSQRSGDYGYTF
-	TRBJ2-3	-	TRBV12-3/TRBV12-4	TGTGCCAGCAGTCTATCCCCAGATACGCAGTATTTT	CASSLSPDTQYF
-	TRBJ1-1	TRBD1	TRBV6-5	TGTGCCAGCAGCCGGGGACAGCTCTTTAACACTGAAGCTTTCTTT	CASSRGQLFNTEAFF
once	TRBJ1-1	TRBD1	TRBV5-1	TGCGCCAGCGCGGTAAGGACAGGGCAGACTGAAGCTTTCTTT	CASAVRTGQTEAFF
-	TRBJ1-4	-	TRBV7-9	TGTGCCAGCAGCTTATCCGGGACTAATGAAAAACTGTTTTTT	CASSLSGTNEKLFF
-	TRBJ2-3	TRBD2	TRBV10-3	TGTGCCATCAGCAGAGCGGGGGGCACAGATACGCAGTATTTT	CAISRAGGTDTQYF
few	TRBJ2-7	TRBD1	TRBV5-1	TGCGCCAGCAGTAGAGGGGGCGCTTCCTACGAGCAGTACTTC	CASSRGGASYEQYF
-	TRBJ1-3	TRBD1	TRBV10-3	TGTGCCATCAGTGATACAGGGGGCTCTGGAAACACCATATATTTT	CAISDTGGSGNTIYF
-	TRBJ1-1	-	TRBV5-6	TGTGCCAGCAGCTTTGAGGGCGGTATGAACACTGAAGCTTTCTTT	CASSFEGGMNTEAFF
-	TRBJ2-5	-	TRBV5-1	TGCGCCAGCAGCCCAGGCCAGGGCAGGGGACCGGAGACCCAGTACTTC	CASSPGQGRGPETQYF
many	TRBJ1-1	TRBD1	TRBV18	TGTGCCAGCTCACCACAGGGGGCGAACACTGAAGCTTTCTTT	CASSPQGANTEAFF
-	TRBJ1-1	TRBD1	TRBV5-1	TGCGCCAGCAGCGGCCAGGGACAGGGAACGAATGAAGCTTTCTTT	CASSGQGQGTNEAFF
-	TRBJ1-1	-	TRBV3-1/TRBV3-2	TGTGCCAGCAGCCAAGCTACAGTGAACACTGAAGCTTTCTTT	CASSQATVNTEAFF
-	TRBJ1-1	TRBD1	TRBV5-6	TGTGCCAGCAGCTTTTTGGACAGGGGGCAGGCTGAAGCTTTCTTT	CASSFLDRGQAEAFF
-	TRBJ1-6	-	TRBV4-1	TGCGCCAGCAGCCAAGTCGGGGGGGTCGGGGAAGGGAATTCACCCCTCCACTTT	CASSQVGGVGEGNSPLHF
-	TRBJ2-7	TRBD1	TRBV25-1	TGTGCCAGCAAAGGGACAGGGTCCTACGAGCAGTACTTC	CASKGTGSYEQYF
-	TRBJ2-7	TRBD1	TRBV15	TGTGCCACCAGCAGGTCGACAGGGGTCGAGCAGTACTTC	CATSRSTGVEQYF
-	TRBJ1-6	-	TRBV10-3	TGTGCCATCCAACCAGCAGGTTATAATTCACCCCTCCACTTT	CAIQPAGYNSPLHF
-	TRBJ2-7	-	TRBV12-3/TRBV12-4	TGTGCCAGCAGTACAACCGTCGAGCAGTACTTC	CASSTTVEQYF
-	TRBJ2-2	-	TRBV30	TGTGCCTGGAGTGTGGCGGGACACACCGGGGAGCTGTTTTTT	CAWSVAGHTGELFF
-	TRBJ2-1	TRBD2	TRBV7-3	TGTGCCAGCAGCTCTCAAGTCATAGCGGGGAGCTCCTACAATGAGCAGTTCTTC	CASSSQVIAGSSYNEQFF
-	TRBJ1-2	TRBD1	TRBV12-3/TRBV12-4	TGTGCCAGCAGTACTCCGGACAGGCCTGTTGACACCTTC	CASSTPDRPVDTF
-	TRBJ2-1	TRBD2	TRBV7-8	TGTGCCAGCAGCTTAGTCGGGGGGGACCGGACGTTCTTC	CASSLVGGDRTFF
once	TRBJ2-5	TRBD2	TRBV5-1	TGCGCCAGCAGCTTGGGACTAGCGGGGGGGGAAGAGACCCAGTACTTC	CASSLGLAGGEETQYF
once	TRBJ2-3	TRBD2	TRBV27	TGTGCCAGCAGTGGTACTAGCGGGGGTCTTGATACGCAGTATTTT	CASSGTSGGLDTQYF
-	TRBJ2-2	TRBD1	TRBV5-1	TGCGCCAGCAAGCGGACAGGGGTTTTCGCCGGGGAGCTGTTTTTT	CASKRTGVFAGELFF
few	TRBJ1-3	-	TRBV10-2	TGCGCCAGCAGTGAGGGGGCGGCTGGAAACACCATATATTTT	CASSEGAAGNTIYF
-	TRBJ2-5	-	TRBV7-3	TGTGCCAGCAGCTTTGGGAGTCAAGAGACCCAGTACTTC	CASSFGSQETQYF
-	TRBJ2-5	-	TRBV11-2	TGTGCCAGCAGCACAGGGCGAGGGGGTGGGCAAGAGACCCAGTACTTC	CASSTGRGGGQETQYF